Below, 14 T cell receptor beta chains from the same sample are listed, as sequenced in a study of shared clonotypes between healthy human individuals. Assay: immunoSEQ multiplex PCR; the TCRdb copy retains only in-frame clones and omits some. The sample yields around 2,000,000 clones, more than 85% seen once. The naive CD8 fraction comprised CD45RO-negative cells positively selected for CCR7 and excluded terminally differentiated effector memory CD45RA+ cells. Sequenced sample: naive CD8+ T cells from PBMCs. The receptors originated from a man aged 18-30 years in good health. Some clones in this sample may be carry-over from other donors' samples.

J is TRBJ2-7 and V is TRBV9; TRBD1 matches 9 bases. CDR3 length: 16 amino acids. CDR1 SGDLS and CDR2 YYNGEE come from the germline V gene. Trimming cost V 3 bases and J 0 bases; bases outside gene matches: 7. CDR3 sequence (DNA): TGTGCCAGCAGCGCAGGGGGGACAGGGAGCTCCTACGAGCAGTACTTC. It encodes CASSAGGTGSSYEQYF.

The J gene is TRBJ2-2, the V gene TRBV29-1; D is ambiguous. The germline CDR1 and CDR2 sequences are SQVTM and ANQGSEA. V was shortened by 2 bases and J by 0 bases, with 7 bases between the two germline ends. This CDR3 has 14 residues. The CDR3 bases are TGCAGCGTTGAACGAGCTTCGAACACCGGGGAGCTGTTTTTT. The encoded protein is CSVERASNTGELFF.

The chain couples TRBV29-1 to TRBJ2-5, with a possible D match to TRBD1 (7 bases). V was pared by 7 bases and J by 4 bases, with 16 bases between. The CDR3 extends over 13 amino acids. The germline V gene has CDR1 SQVTM and CDR2 ANQGSEA. CDR3 sequence (DNA): TGCAGCGGACGACAGGGACTTCGAGAGACCCAGTACTTC. This translates into CSGRQGLRETQYF.

This clone appeared once. The chain is built from TRBV29-1 and TRBJ1-4, with 8 bases fitting TRBD1. Germline lookup yields CDR1 SQVTM and CDR2 ANQGSEA. The CDR3 extends over 16 amino acids. V shed 4 bases, J shed 8 bases, and the junction held 15 bases outside the gene matches. CDR3 in DNA: TGCAGCGTTGCCGGGACCCCACAGGGGGGTGGCGAAAAACTGTTTTTT. Protein: CSVAGTPQGGGEKLFF.

The rearrangement uses TRBV27 and TRBJ2-7, with D tentatively TRBD2 (5 bases). CDR3 length: 16 amino acids. Germline-derived CDR1 and CDR2 are MNHEY and SMNVEV (reference sequence). Trimming removed 6 bases from V and 2 bases from J, with 20 bases in between. CDR3 coding DNA: TGTGCCAGCAGCCCGTCTCGGGGAGAGGAGCCCTACGAGCAGTACTTC. Its protein product is CASSPSRGEEPYEQYF.

In the case of this clone: The sample carries other DNA sequences with the same CDR3. The J gene is TRBJ2-5, the V gene TRBV7-9; 12 bases line up with TRBD2. Germline CDR1 reads SEHNR; CDR2 reads FQNEAQ (reference sequence). The CDR3 covers 15 residues. V lost 1 base to trimming and J lost 5 bases; unmatched junction nucleotides: 2. CDR3 sequence: CASSLGLAGDETQYF. CDR3 DNA sequence: TGTGCCAGCAGCTTAGGACTAGCGGGAGATGAGACCCAGTACTTC. The complete variable domain, with remaining parts taken from reference TRBV7-9 and TRBJ2-5, reads DTGVSQNPRHKITKRGQNVTFRCDPISEHNRLYWYRQTLGQGPEFLTYFQNEAQLEKSRLLSDRFSAERPKGSFSTLEIQRTEQGDSAMYLCASSLGLAGDETQYFGPGTRLLVL.

This clone was seen just once. This sample includes further DNA sequences coding for the same CDR3. This chain joins TRBV30 and TRBJ2-7; 9 bases line up with TRBD2. This CDR3 is 14 amino acids long. Losses at the gene ends were 0 bases for V and 3 bases for J; bases not matched to a gene: 3. Germline V gene data show CDR1 as GTSNPN and CDR2 as SVGIG (reference sequence). The CDR3, as DNA: TGTGCCTGGAGTGTAGGTAGCGGGAGCTACGAGCAGTACTTC. Its translation: CAWSVGSGSYEQYF.

The rearrangement links TRBV19 to TRBJ1-5; D might be TRBD1 (5 bases). The V gene lost 4 bases and the J gene lost 3 bases, with 13 bases spanning the gap. Germline lookup yields CDR1 LNHDA and CDR2 SQIVND (reference sequence). CDR3 length: 15 amino acids. The CDR3: CASSKTREINQPQHF. The CDR3 DNA sequence: TGTGCCAGTAGTAAAACCAGGGAGATCAATCAGCCCCAGCATTTT.

The V and J genes are TRBV27 and TRBJ2-5; 10 bases are a match to TRBD2. The CDR3 is 16 amino acids. V lost 5 bases and J lost 5; bases outside the gene matches: 11. The V gene's germline CDR1 is MNHEY and CDR2 SMNVEV (reference sequence). The DNA of the CDR3 is TGTGCCAGCAGTATGGGTCCTGGTAGCGGGAGGGAGACCCAGTACTTC. Amino acid sequence: CASSMGPGSGRETQYF.

The chain is built from TRBV5-1 and TRBJ2-5; possibly TRBD2 for D (5 bases). V was cut by 0 bases and J by 0 bases, with 12 bases left in between. The germline gives CDR1 SGHRS, CDR2 YFSETQ. The CDR3 covers 16 residues. CDR3 in amino acids: CASSLESDLYQETQYF. The CDR3 nucleotides are TGCGCCAGCAGCTTGGAGTCGGACTTGTACCAAGAGACCCAGTACTTC.

This clone was found a few times. The sample carries other DNA sequences with the same CDR3. The chain links TRBV9 to TRBJ2-1; 8 nucleotides match TRBD2. The CDR3 runs 16 residues. The junction had 2 bases not matched to a gene; V was cut back by 0 bases and J by 0 bases. Germline values: CDR1 SGDLS, CDR2 YYNGEE. The CDR3 sequence: CASSVAGTSSYNEQFF. The CDR3 DNA reads TGTGCCAGCAGCGTAGCCGGGACTAGCTCCTACAATGAGCAGTTCTTC.

V is TRBV30 and J is TRBJ2-7; TRBD2 agrees at 10 bases. Germline CDR1 GTSNPN, CDR2 SVGIG (reference sequence). The CDR3 sequence is 14 residues long. The J segment lost 8 bases and the V segment lost 4 bases, leaving 11 bases of the junction unmatched. The CDR3 coding sequence is TGTGCCTGGAACTCTCTAGCGGGAGTTTACAAGCAGTACTTC. It translates to CAWNSLAGVYKQYF.

This chain connects TRBV27 to TRBJ2-4; D is tentatively TRBD1 or TRBD2 (5 bases each). This CDR3 comprises 14 residues. The V end was cut by 8 bases, the J end by 6 bases, with 17 bases between. CDR1 is MNHEY, CDR2 SMNVEV, per germline (reference sequence). CDR3 nucleotides: TGTGCCAGCTCACTCCGGGACCGAGGAAACATTCAGTACTTC. Translation: CASSLRDRGNIQYF.

This chain joins TRBV7-8 and TRBJ1-4; D is unresolved. The CDR3 sequence is 14 residues long. The germline gives CDR1 SGHVS, CDR2 FQNEAQ. V was clipped by 3 bases and J by 3 bases, with 8 bases between them. The CDR3 coding sequence is TGTGCCAGCAGCTTTCGGGTGTCTAATGAAAAACTGTTTTTT. Residues: CASSFRVSNEKLFF.